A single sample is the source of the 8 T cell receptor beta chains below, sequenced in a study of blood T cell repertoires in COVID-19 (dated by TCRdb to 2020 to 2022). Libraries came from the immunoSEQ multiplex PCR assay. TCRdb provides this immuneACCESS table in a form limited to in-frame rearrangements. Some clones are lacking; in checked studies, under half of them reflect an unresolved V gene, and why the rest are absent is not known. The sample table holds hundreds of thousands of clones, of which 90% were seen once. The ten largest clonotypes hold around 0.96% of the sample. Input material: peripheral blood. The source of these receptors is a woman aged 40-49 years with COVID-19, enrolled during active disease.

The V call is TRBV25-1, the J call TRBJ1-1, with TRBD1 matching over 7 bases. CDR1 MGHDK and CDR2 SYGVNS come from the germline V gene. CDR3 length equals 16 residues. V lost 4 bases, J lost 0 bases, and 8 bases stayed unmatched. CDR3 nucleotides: TGTGCCAGCAGTGCGCCGGGACAGTCTATGAACACTGAAGCTTTCTTT. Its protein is CASSAPGQSMNTEAFF.

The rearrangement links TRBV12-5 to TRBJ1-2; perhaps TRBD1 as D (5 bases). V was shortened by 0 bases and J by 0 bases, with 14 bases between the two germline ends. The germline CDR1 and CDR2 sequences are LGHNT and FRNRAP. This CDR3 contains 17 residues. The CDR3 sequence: CASGLVWRGTSNYGYTF. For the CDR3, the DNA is TGTGCTAGTGGTTTGGTGTGGAGGGGTACCTCTAACTATGGCTACACCTTC.

The DNA for the CDR3 is TGTGCCAGTAGTATTCGCCCCGACAGGGCCGATAGAGGTGAAGCTTTCTTT. It is translated as CASSIRPDRADRGEAFF. The chain recombines TRBV19 with TRBJ1-1, with 7 positions matching TRBD1. V lost 3 bases to trimming and J lost 7 bases; unmatched junction nucleotides: 17. The CDR3 has 17 amino acids. Germline assignment: CDR1 LNHDA and CDR2 SQIVND (reference sequence).

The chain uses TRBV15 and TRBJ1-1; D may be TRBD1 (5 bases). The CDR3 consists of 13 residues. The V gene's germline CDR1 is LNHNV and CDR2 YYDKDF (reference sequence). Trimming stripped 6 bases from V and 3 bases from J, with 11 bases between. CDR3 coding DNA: TGTGCCACCAGGGGGAGGGGTGACACTGAAGCTTTCTTT. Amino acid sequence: CATRGRGDTEAFF.

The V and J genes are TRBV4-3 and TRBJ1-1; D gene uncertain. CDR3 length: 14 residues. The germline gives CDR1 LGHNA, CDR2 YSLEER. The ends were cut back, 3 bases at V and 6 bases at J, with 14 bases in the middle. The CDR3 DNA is TGCGCCAGCAGCCACGGACTTACCGCCGCTGAAGCTTTCTTT. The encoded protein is CASSHGLTAAEAFF.

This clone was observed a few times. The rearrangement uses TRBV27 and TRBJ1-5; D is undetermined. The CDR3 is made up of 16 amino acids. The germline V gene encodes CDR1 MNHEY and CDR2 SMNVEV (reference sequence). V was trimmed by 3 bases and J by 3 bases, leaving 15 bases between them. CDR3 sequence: CASSFSKTTPNQPQHF. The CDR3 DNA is TGTGCCAGCAGTTTCTCTAAAACCACCCCCAATCAGCCCCAGCATTTT.

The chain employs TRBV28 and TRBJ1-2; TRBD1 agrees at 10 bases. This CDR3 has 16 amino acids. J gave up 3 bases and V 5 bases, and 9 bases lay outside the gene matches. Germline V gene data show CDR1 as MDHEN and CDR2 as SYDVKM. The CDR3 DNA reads TGTGCCAGCAGTACCCCGGACAGGGGGGGGGACTATGGCTACACCTTC. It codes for CASSTPDRGGDYGYTF.

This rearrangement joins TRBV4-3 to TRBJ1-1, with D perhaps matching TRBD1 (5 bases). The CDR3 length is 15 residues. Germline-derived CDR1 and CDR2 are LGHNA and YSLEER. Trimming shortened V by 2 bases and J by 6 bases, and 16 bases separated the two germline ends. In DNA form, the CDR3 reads TGCGCCAGCAGCCAAACCCTGGCAGGGATCCCTGAAGCTTTCTTT. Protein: CASSQTLAGIPEAFF.